This T cell receptor (beta chain) was recorded in a study of blood T cell repertoires in COVID-19. Study-wide background: Italy, Spain and the United States were the sources of the convalescent and acute COVID-19 samples. From T cells, B-cell-depleted T cells, or PBMCs came the material, which was cDNA or gDNA.

This CDR3 contains 15 residues. V lost 0 bases, J lost 7 bases, and 14 bases lay in between. Per the germline V gene, CDR1 is SGHRS and CDR2 is YFSETQ. TCRdb's copy holds only in-frame clones and misses some; the assay was immunoSEQ multiplex PCR. The table records tens of thousands of clones, approximately 86% of them present only once. This TCR came from a human donor in a cohort sampled during active COVID-19. The rearrangement joins TRBV5-1 to TRBJ1-3; D gene ambiguous. Source material: peripheral blood. This CDR3 reads CASSLAADPENTIYF. The CDR3 bases are TGCGCCAGCAGCTTGGCGGCAGACCCGGAGAACACCATATATTTT.